A selection of T cell receptor beta chains follows, all from one sample in a study of T-cell memory formation after mild COVID-19. TCRdb processed the 5' RACE reads anew with MiXCR; each CDR3 protein has one entry. The data show tens of thousands of distinct CDR3 sequences, 28% seen once. The sequenced material came from PBMCs or a T cell subset sorted from them (not recorded which). Receptor source: a man younger than 35 who had mild COVID-19 (a few samples of this study predate the infection). Cell type and time point are not known. CDR3s include the opening cysteine and the closing phenylalanine or tryptophan. D genes are given only for firm matches. Clone size is stated in some rows and not others, as once, few, many or a class when expanded.

abundance,v_gene,j_gene,d_gene,CDR3nt,CDR3aa
NA,TRBV5-1,TRBJ1-1,TRBD1,TGCGCCAGCAGCTTGGCATGGACAGGGAACACTGAAGCTTTCTTT,CASSLAWTGNTEAFF
NA,TRBV4-1,TRBJ2-3,NA,TGCGCCAGCAGCCTCGACGGACAGTTGGAAAGGCCGGCTACAGATACGCAGTATTTT,CASSLDGQLERPATDTQYF
NA,TRBV4-1,TRBJ2-2,NA,TGCGCCAGCAGCCGTGGGACCGCGAACACCGGGGAGCTGTTTTTT,CASSRGTANTGELFF
few,TRBV5-4,TRBJ1-1,NA,TGTGCCAGCAGCTTGGACCGGGACACCATGAACACTGAAGCTTTCTTT,CASSLDRDTMNTEAFF
NA,TRBV20-1,TRBJ2-3,TRBD2,TGCAGTGCCATACTTAAGAGCGGGGGCCTAGATACGCAGTATTTT,CSAILKSGGLDTQYF
NA,TRBV5-1,TRBJ2-3,TRBD2,TGCGCCAGCAGCTGGGAGACACCGGGGGGAGATACGCAGTATTTT,CASSWETPGGDTQYF
NA,TRBV6-5,TRBJ1-1,TRBD1,TGTGCCAGCAGCACCGGGACAGGGGCCACTGAAGCTTTCTTT,CASSTGTGATEAFF
NA,TRBV10-1,TRBJ2-7,NA,TGCGCCAGCAGTGAGGGAGGGGCTCTCGGTGAGCAGTACTTC,CASSEGGALGEQYF
few,TRBV6-5,TRBJ2-3,NA,TGTGCCAGCAGTAGCTCCCTAACGCAGTATTTT,CASSSSLTQYF
NA,TRBV12-3/TRBV12-4,TRBJ2-7,TRBD2,TGTGCCAGCTCATTAGCGGGGGGCTCCTACGAGCAGTACTTC,CASSLAGGSYEQYF
few,TRBV19,TRBJ1-1,NA,TGTGCCAGTAGCCCCCAGGGAAACACTGAAGCTTTCTTT,CASSPQGNTEAFF
NA,TRBV10-3,TRBJ2-2,TRBD1,TGTGCCATCAGTCCGGACAGGGGGATGAACACCGGGGAGCTGTTTTTT,CAISPDRGMNTGELFF
NA,TRBV4-1,TRBJ1-4,NA,TGCGCCAGCAGCCCCCCCCCTACAACTAATGAAAAACTGTTTTTT,CASSPPPTTNEKLFF
few,TRBV5-4,TRBJ2-5,TRBD2,TGTGCCAGCAGCCCTGTGATAGCGGGGCAAGAGACCCAGTACTTC,CASSPVIAGQETQYF